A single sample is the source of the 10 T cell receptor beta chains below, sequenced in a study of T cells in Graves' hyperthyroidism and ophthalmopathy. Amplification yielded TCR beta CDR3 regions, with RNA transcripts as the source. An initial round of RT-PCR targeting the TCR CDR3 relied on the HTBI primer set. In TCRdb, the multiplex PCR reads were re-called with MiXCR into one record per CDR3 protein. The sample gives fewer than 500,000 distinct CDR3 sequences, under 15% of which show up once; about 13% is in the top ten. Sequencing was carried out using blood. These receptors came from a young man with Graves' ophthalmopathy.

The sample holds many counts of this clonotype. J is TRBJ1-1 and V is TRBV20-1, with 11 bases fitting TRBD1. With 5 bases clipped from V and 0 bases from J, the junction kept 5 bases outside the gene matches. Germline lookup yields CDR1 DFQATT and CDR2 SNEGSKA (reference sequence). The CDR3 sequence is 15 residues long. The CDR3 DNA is TGCAGTGCTTTAGGACAGGGGGCCATGAACACTGAAGCTTTCTTT. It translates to CSALGQGAMNTEAFF.

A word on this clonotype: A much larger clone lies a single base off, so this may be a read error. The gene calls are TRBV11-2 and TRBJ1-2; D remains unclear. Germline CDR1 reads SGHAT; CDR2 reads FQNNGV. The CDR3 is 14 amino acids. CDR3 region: CASSLDFGLYGHTF. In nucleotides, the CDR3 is TGTGCCAGCAGCTTAGATTTCGGTCTCTATGGCCACACCTTC. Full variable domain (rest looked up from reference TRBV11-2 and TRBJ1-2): EAGVAQSPRYKIIEKRQSVAFWCNPISGHATLYWYQQILGQGPKLLIQFQNNGVVDDSQLPKDRFSAERLKGVDSTLKIQPAKLEDSAVYLCASSLDFGLYGHTFGSGTRLTVV.

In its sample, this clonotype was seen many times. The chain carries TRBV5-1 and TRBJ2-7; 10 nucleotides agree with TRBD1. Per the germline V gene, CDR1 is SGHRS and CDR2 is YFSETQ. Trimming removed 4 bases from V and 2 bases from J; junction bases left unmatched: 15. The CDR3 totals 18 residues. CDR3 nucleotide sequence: TGCGCCAGCAGCCCGTCCCGGGACAGGGGAGACCCGACCTACGAGCAGTACTTC. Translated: CASSPSRDRGDPTYEQYF.

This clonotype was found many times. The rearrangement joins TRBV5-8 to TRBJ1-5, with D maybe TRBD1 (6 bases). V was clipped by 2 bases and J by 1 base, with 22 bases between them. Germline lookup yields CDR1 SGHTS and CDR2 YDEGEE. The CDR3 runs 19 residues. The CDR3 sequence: CASSFRTGSSKESNQPQHF. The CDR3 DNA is TGTGCCAGCAGCTTCCGAACAGGGTCATCCAAAGAGAGCAATCAGCCCCAGCATTTT.

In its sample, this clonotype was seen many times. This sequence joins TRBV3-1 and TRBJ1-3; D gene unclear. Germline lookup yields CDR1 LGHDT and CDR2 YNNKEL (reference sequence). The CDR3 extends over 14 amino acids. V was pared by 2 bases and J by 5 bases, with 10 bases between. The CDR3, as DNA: TGTGCCAGCAGCCAAAGGAATAGCAGAAACACCATATATTTT. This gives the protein CASSQRNSRNTIYF.

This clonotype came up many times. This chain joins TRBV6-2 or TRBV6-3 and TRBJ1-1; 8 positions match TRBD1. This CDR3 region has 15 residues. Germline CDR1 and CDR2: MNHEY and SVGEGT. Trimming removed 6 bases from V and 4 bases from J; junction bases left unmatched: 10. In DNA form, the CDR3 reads TGTGCCAGCAGCATACAGGGGGGACGGGGCACTGAAGCTTTCTTT. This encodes CASSIQGGRGTEAFF.

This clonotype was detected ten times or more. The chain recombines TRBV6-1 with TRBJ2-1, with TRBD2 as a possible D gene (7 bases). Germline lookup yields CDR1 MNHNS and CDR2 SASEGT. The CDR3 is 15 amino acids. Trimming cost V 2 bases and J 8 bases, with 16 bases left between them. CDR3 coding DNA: TGTGCCAGCAGTGAAATAGGACTAGGGGGTGATGAGCAGTTCTTC. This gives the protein CASSEIGLGGDEQFF.

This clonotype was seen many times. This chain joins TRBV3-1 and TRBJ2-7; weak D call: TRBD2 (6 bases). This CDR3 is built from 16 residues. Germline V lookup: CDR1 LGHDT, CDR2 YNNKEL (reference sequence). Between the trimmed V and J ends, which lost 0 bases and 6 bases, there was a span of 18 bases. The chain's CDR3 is CASSQDSGHGGVEQYF. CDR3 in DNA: TGTGCCAGCAGCCAAGATTCGGGCCACGGCGGGGTCGAGCAGTACTTC.

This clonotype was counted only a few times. The CDR3 spells CASSISGNQPQHF. Here the CDR3 DNA reads TGTGCCAGTAGTATTTCAGGGAATCAGCCCCAGCATTTT. The chain uses TRBV19 and TRBJ1-5; D perhaps matches TRBD1 (5 bases). Germline-derived CDR1 and CDR2 are LNHDA and SQIVND (reference sequence). V lost 3 bases and J 4 bases, leaving 7 bases between the germline ends. This CDR3 is 13 amino acids long.

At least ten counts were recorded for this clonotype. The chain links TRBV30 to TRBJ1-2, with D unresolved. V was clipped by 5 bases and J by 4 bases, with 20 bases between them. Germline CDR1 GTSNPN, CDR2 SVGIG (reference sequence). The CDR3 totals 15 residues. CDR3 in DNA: TGTGCCTGGGAGTATCCAGGCCGACGGCGCTATGGCTACACCTTC. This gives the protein CAWEYPGRRRYGYTF.